Below, 15 T cell receptor beta chains from the same sample are listed, as sequenced in a study of human T cells and chemical hapten exposure. TCRdb called the RACE reads again in MiXCR, with one record for every CDR3 protein. The sample holds under 50,000 distinct CDR3 sequences; about 7.4% are singletons and the top ten take over 1%. Time point defined: pre-sensitization, week 0. Treatment described: therapeutic diphenylcyclopropenone sensitization with weekly scalp DPC. The specimen was whole blood, collected in connection with sensitization to the hapten diphenylcyclopropenone (DPC). These receptors were taken from a woman between 45 and 65 years old with alopecia areata. Some clones in this sample may be carry-over from other donors' samples.

This clonotype was recorded many times. The gene calls are TRBV2 and TRBJ2-5, with D unclear. From germline, CDR1 is SNHLY and CDR2 FYNNEI. This CDR3 has 11 residues. Between the trimmed V and J ends, which lost 3 bases and 5 bases, there was a span of 4 bases. This CDR3 is CASSERETQYF. CDR3 nucleotides: TGTGCCAGCAGTGAGCGGGAGACCCAGTACTTC.

This clonotype occurred many times. The J gene is TRBJ2-3, the V gene TRBV27, with 7 nucleotides matching TRBD2. Germline CDR1 and CDR2: MNHEY and SMNVEV (reference sequence). The CDR3 runs 17 residues. Trimming cost V 6 bases and J 1 base; bases outside gene matches: 13. The CDR3 DNA follows: TGTGCCAGCAGCCCCGGACTAGGTTTAACGGGCACAGATACGCAGTATTTT. Translation: CASSPGLGLTGTDTQYF.

This clonotype came up many times. The CDR3 DNA sequence: TGTGCCAGCTCACGAGAGGGGGTCTCCTCTGGAAACACCATATATTTT. Its translation is CASSREGVSSGNTIYF. This sequence joins TRBV18 and TRBJ1-3, with D possibly matching TRBD1 (6 bases). V lost 4 bases, J lost 0 bases, and 13 bases lay in between. CDR3 size: 16 residues. CDR1 is KGHSH and CDR2 is LQKENI in the germline V gene.

This clonotype was counted many times. This rearrangement joins TRBV6-1 to TRBJ2-7, with 9 bases matching TRBD1. V shed 8 bases, J shed 3 bases, and the junction held 8 bases outside the gene matches. Germline-derived CDR1 and CDR2 are MNHNS and SASEGT. CDR3 length: 14 residues. CDR3: CASDRDRALYEQYF. Here the CDR3 DNA reads TGTGCCAGCGACCGGGACAGGGCCCTCTACGAGCAGTACTTC.

This clonotype was seen ten or more times. The chain is built from TRBV28 and TRBJ2-3, with a weak D call TRBD2 (6 bases). CDR1 MDHEN and CDR2 SYDVKM come from the germline V gene. The length of the CDR3 is 15 residues. V was trimmed by 4 bases and J by 1 base, leaving 12 bases between them. The CDR3 DNA sequence: TGTGCCAGCAGTTCCCCCCGCGGGGGCACAGATACGCAGTATTTT. It yields the protein CASSSPRGGTDTQYF.

In its sample, this clonotype was seen many times. The chain combines TRBV6-5 with TRBJ1-3, with D hard to call. The CDR3 consists of 14 residues. The V end lost 0 bases, the J end lost 0 bases, and 3 bases lay between the germline ends. The germline V gene encodes CDR1 MNHEY and CDR2 SVGAGI. The chain's CDR3 is CASSYSDSGNTIYF. As DNA, the CDR3 is TGTGCCAGCAGTTACTCGGACTCTGGAAACACCATATATTTT.

This clonotype was picked up a small number of times. This sequence joins TRBV4-3 and TRBJ2-7; 11 bases align to TRBD2. The CDR3 is 18 residues long. From germline, CDR1 is LGHNA and CDR2 YSLEER. The V gene end was trimmed by 3 bases and the J gene end by 2 bases; junction bases not matched to a gene: 12. The DNA for the CDR3 is TGCGCCAGCAGCCACCAAGTGTCCCCGGGACTAGCGGCCTACGAGCAGTACTTC. Translation: CASSHQVSPGLAAYEQYF.

At least ten counts were recorded for this clonotype. V gene TRBV24-1 combines with J gene TRBJ2-1, with TRBD2 matching over 7 bases. Trimming removed 10 bases from V and 8 bases from J; junction bases left unmatched: 13. The CDR3 covers 14 residues. The germline V gene encodes CDR1 KGHDR and CDR2 SFDVKD. The CDR3 spells CATQKKGRVDEQFF. The CDR3 nucleotides read TGTGCCACTCAAAAGAAGGGGAGGGTCGATGAGCAGTTCTTC.

V usage is TRBV20-1 and J usage is TRBJ2-3; D is perhaps TRBD1 or TRBD2 (5 bases each). Per germline, CDR1 DFQATT and CDR2 SNEGSKA (reference sequence). The CDR3 has 14 amino acids. The V and J ends lost 5 bases and 9 bases respectively, with 21 bases between them. As DNA, the CDR3 is TGCAGTGCTTCGCCTCTTCGGACGAGGGGCACGCAGTATTTT. Amino acids: CSASPLRTRGTQYF.

This clonotype has more than one count but fewer than ten. The chain joins TRBV29-1 to TRBJ2-1; 7 bases are shared with TRBD2. J lost 5 bases, V lost 6 bases, and 4 bases had no gene match. Germline V gives CDR1 SQVTM, CDR2 ANQGSEA. The CDR3 consists of 12 residues. The CDR3 region is CSVFSGDNEQFF. The CDR3 nucleotides read TGCAGCGTGTTCAGCGGGGACAATGAGCAGTTCTTC.

In this sample, this clonotype turned up many times. The rearrangement uses TRBV7-8 and TRBJ2-7; D is undetermined. Trimming stripped 0 bases from V and 9 bases from J, with 18 bases between. This CDR3 region has 15 residues. Germline assignment: CDR1 SGHVS and CDR2 FQNEAQ. The CDR3 loop is CASSLAGFQANGQYF. The CDR3 bases are TGTGCCAGCAGCTTAGCGGGGTTTCAGGCGAATGGGCAGTACTTC.

This clonotype was seen repeatedly, ten times or more. The chain is built from TRBV6-5 and TRBJ2-1, with TRBD1 matching 8 bases. The CDR3 sequence is 18 residues long. Looked up from germline, CDR1 is MNHEY and CDR2 is SVGAGI. The V and J ends lost 5 bases and 10 bases, in that order; junction bases with no gene match: 22. The CDR3 region is CASSRRTGRTGHKQEQFF. DNA of the CDR3: TGTGCCAGCAGTCGACGGACAGGGCGGACTGGGCATAAACAAGAGCAGTTCTTC.

This clonotype was detected many times. The V gene is TRBV6-1, the J gene TRBJ2-1, with TRBD1 as a possible D gene (7 bases). Trimming removed 4 bases at V and 4 bases at J, with 17 bases between. The CDR3 covers 16 residues. In germline, CDR1 is MNHNS, CDR2 SASEGT. The CDR3 is CASSAPRGTAYNEQFF. The CDR3 DNA sequence: TGTGCCAGCAGTGCCCCCCGGGGGACAGCATACAATGAGCAGTTCTTC.

Ten or more counts support this clonotype. Here the CDR3 DNA reads TGCAGTGCGCGGACAGGGTTTAACAATCAGCCCCAGCATTTT. It encodes CSARTGFNNQPQHF. The chain employs TRBV20-1 and TRBJ1-5, with 8 positions matching TRBD1. Trimming took 6 bases from V and 3 from J; bases not matched to a gene: 7. The CDR3 runs 14 residues. Looked up from germline, CDR1 is DFQATT and CDR2 is SNEGSKA (reference sequence).

In the case of this clonotype: A read error may explain this, as a much larger clone is one base away. The rearrangement links TRBV11-2 to TRBJ2-1; D may be TRBD1 (5 bases). V lost 5 bases and J lost 2, with 16 bases in between. The CDR3 consists of 16 residues. Germline assignment: CDR1 SGHAT and CDR2 FQNNGV. CDR3 in amino acids: CASSLRQINAYNEQFF. CDR3 DNA: TGTGCCAGCAGCCTTCGACAGATTAATGCCTACAATGAGCAGTTCTTC. Variable domain in full (rest from reference TRBV11-2 and TRBJ2-1): EAGVAQSPRYKIIEKRQSVAFWCNPISGHATLYWYQQILGQGPKLLIQFQNNGVVDDSQLPKDRFSAERLKGVDSTLKIQPAKLEDSAVYLCASSLRQINAYNEQFFGPGTRLTVL.